A selection of T cell receptor beta chains follows, all from one sample in a study of blood T cell repertoires in COVID-19. Only in-frame clones appear in the TCRdb table, and some are missing; sequencing was by immunoSEQ multiplex PCR. The sample records about 190,000 clones, about nine tenths being singletons. Sequenced: peripheral blood. Receptors originate from a man in his forties with acute or convalescent COVID-19. The CDR3 runs from the conserved cysteine through the conserved F or W. A D gene is named only where the DNA matches it firmly. The listing skips clone size in some rows; elsewhere it reads once, few, many or a size class.

TRBJ1-2,.,.,TRBV6-5,CASSRQDYGYTF,TGTGCCAGCAGCCGACAGGACTATGGCTACACCTTC
TRBJ2-1,.,.,TRBV10-1,CASSPSFPSSYNEQFF,TGCGCCAGCAGTCCCTCTTTTCCCAGCTCCTACAATGAGCAGTTCTTC
TRBJ2-2,.,.,TRBV2,CASSEAGGTNTGELFF,TGTGCCAGCAGTGAAGCGGGGGGGACAAACACCGGGGAGCTGTTTTTT
TRBJ1-1,.,.,TRBV30,CAWSRENTEAFF,TGTGCCTGGAGCCGCGAGAACACTGAAGCTTTCTTT
TRBJ2-7,.,.,TRBV12-3/TRBV12-4,CASSDFYEQYF,TGTGCCAGCAGTGACTTTTACGAGCAGTACTTC
TRBJ1-2,.,TRBD1,TRBV5-6,CASSLSGQGAANYGYTF,TGTGCCAGCAGCTTGTCCGGACAGGGGGCGGCTAACTATGGCTACACCTTC
TRBJ2-7,.,.,TRBV5-1,CASNRDHEQYF,TGCGCCAGCAACAGGGACCACGAGCAGTACTTC
TRBJ1-1,few,TRBD1,TRBV3-1/TRBV3-2,CASSQAGTENTEAFF,TGTGCCAGCAGCCAAGCTGGGACAGAGAACACTGAAGCTTTCTTT
TRBJ1-5,.,TRBD1,TRBV5-4,CASSLDRDNQPQHF,TGTGCCAGCAGCCTGGACAGGGACAATCAGCCCCAGCATTTT
TRBJ2-7,.,.,TRBV3-1/TRBV3-2,CASSRYRDSTYEQYF,TGTGCCAGCAGCCGTTACCGGGACTCAACCTACGAGCAGTACTTC
TRBJ1-3,.,TRBD1,TRBV5-4,CASSLGGTGGNTIYF,TGTGCCAGCAGCTTAGGCGGGACAGGGGGAAACACCATATATTTT
TRBJ1-1,.,TRBD1,TRBV25-1,CASRSTGGRTEAFF,TGTGCCAGCCGATCAACAGGGGGCAGGACTGAAGCTTTCTTT
TRBJ1-3,.,TRBD1,TRBV5-1,CASSLQGQGSGNTIYF,TGCGCCAGCAGCTTGCAGGGACAGGGGTCTGGAAACACCATATATTTT
TRBJ2-3,.,.,TRBV3-1/TRBV3-2,CASSPRQGGLPDTQYF,TGTGCCAGCAGCCCCCGCCAGGGGGGCCTTCCAGATACGCAGTATTTT
TRBJ2-2,.,TRBD2,TRBV27,CASSLGLAGGNANTGELFF,TGTGCCAGCAGTTTAGGACTAGCGGGGGGCAACGCGAACACCGGGGAGCTGTTTTTT
TRBJ2-1,.,.,TRBV19,CASSIFDNNEQFF,TGTGCCAGTAGTATCTTCGACAACAATGAGCAGTTCTTC
TRBJ2-7,once,TRBD2,TRBV28,CASRGLAGRYEQYF,TGTGCCAGCCGGGGACTAGCGGGAAGGTACGAGCAGTACTTC
TRBJ1-2,.,.,TRBV12-3/TRBV12-4,CASSLPGWHGYTF,TGTGCCAGCAGTTTACCAGGCTGGCATGGCTACACCTTC
TRBJ2-7,.,TRBD1,TRBV6-5,CASGGQGLLLDEQYF,TGTGCCAGCGGGGGACAGGGCCTCCTTCTGGACGAGCAGTACTTC
TRBJ2-5,.,TRBD2,TRBV7-3,CASSFTSPRLAGGETQYF,TGTGCCAGCAGCTTCACCTCCCCTAGGCTAGCGGGGGGGGAGACCCAGTACTTC
TRBJ1-2,.,.,TRBV7-9,CASSLGGLSYGYTF,TGTGCCAGCAGCCTCGGGGGTTTATCCTATGGCTACACCTTC
TRBJ1-2,.,TRBD1,TRBV15,CATSSPSGTGNYGYTF,TGTGCCACCAGCAGTCCGTCCGGGACAGGGAACTATGGCTACACCTTC
TRBJ2-1,once,TRBD2,TRBV24-1,CATSVGTSGYNEQFF,TGTGCCACCAGTGTCGGGACTAGCGGGTACAATGAGCAGTTCTTC
TRBJ1-2,.,TRBD1,TRBV7-9,CASSSAGQGNGYTF,TGTGCCAGCAGCTCCGCGGGACAGGGGAATGGCTACACCTTC
TRBJ1-1,.,TRBD1,TRBV12-3/TRBV12-4,CATTLGQGGEAFF,TGTGCCACCACCCTGGGACAGGGTGGTGAAGCTTTCTTT
TRBJ1-1,.,.,TRBV13,CASSFTGDTEAFF,TGTGCCAGCAGCTTCACAGGAGACACTGAAGCTTTCTTT
TRBJ2-5,.,.,TRBV28,CASSSGGYEETQYF,TGTGCCAGCAGTTCAGGGGGGTACGAAGAGACCCAGTACTTC
TRBJ2-7,once,TRBD2,TRBV6-5,CASSYSGGSSYEQYF,TGTGCCAGCAGTTACTCGGGGGGGAGCTCCTACGAGCAGTACTTC
TRBJ1-1,.,.,TRBV5-4,CASSSFDTEAFF,TGTGCCAGCAGCTCCTTTGACACTGAAGCTTTCTTT
TRBJ1-1,few,.,TRBV30,CAWSVLATEAFF,TGTGCCTGGAGTGTACTAGCCACTGAAGCTTTCTTT
TRBJ2-3,once,TRBD1,TRBV25-1,CASSPTGASTDTQYF,TGTGCCAGCAGTCCCACAGGGGCTAGCACAGATACGCAGTATTTT
TRBJ2-7,.,TRBD1,TRBV6-6,CASSTGQVGEQYF,TGTGCCAGCAGTACAGGACAGGTTGGAGAGCAGTACTTC
TRBJ2-1,.,TRBD2,TRBV2,CASIPSGGAMFF,TGTGCCAGCATTCCTAGCGGGGGGGCCATGTTCTTC
TRBJ2-5,.,TRBD1,TRBV4-1,CASSPFPQGATQETQYF,TGCGCCAGCAGCCCATTCCCGCAGGGGGCGACTCAAGAGACCCAGTACTTC
TRBJ2-7,.,.,TRBV6-2/TRBV6-3,CASSLGLYEQYF,TGTGCCAGCAGTCTAGGCCTCTACGAGCAGTACTTC
TRBJ1-2,few,.,TRBV2,CASSLGTYPNYGYTF,TGTGCCAGCAGCCTGGGGACATATCCTAACTATGGCTACACCTTC
TRBJ2-5,.,.,TRBV12-5,CASGLIGGETQYF,TGTGCTAGTGGTTTGATAGGGGGTGAGACCCAGTACTTC
TRBJ1-5,.,.,TRBV3-1/TRBV3-2,CASGAGGTGQPQHF,TGTGCCAGCGGAGCGGGAGGGACGGGTCAGCCCCAGCATTTT
TRBJ1-4,once,.,TRBV12-1,CASSFAPCGQGSSATNEKLFF,TGTGCCAGCAGCTTTGCGCCTTGTGGACAGGGCTCGTCTGCAACTAATGAAAAACTGTTTTTT
TRBJ1-1,.,.,TRBV25-1,CASSGYERVGAFF,TGTGCCAGCAGTGGGTATGAGAGGGTCGGAGCTTTCTTT
TRBJ1-2,.,.,TRBV20-1,CSASMGGYGYTF,TGCAGTGCTAGTATGGGGGGCTATGGCTACACCTTC
TRBJ1-5,.,.,TRBV4-3,CASSQDRDNQPQHF,TGCGCCAGCAGCCAAGACAGGGACAATCAGCCCCAGCATTTT
TRBJ1-2,.,.,TRBV10-1,CASSDGSGSANYGYTF,TGCGCCAGCAGTGACGGGTCGGGGTCAGCTAACTATGGCTACACCTTC
TRBJ1-2,.,.,TRBV21-1,CASSKCMAGIHGYTF,TGTGCCAGCAGCAAATGCATGGCAGGTATCCATGGCTACACCTTC
TRBJ2-3,.,.,TRBV24-1,CATSDFPRGGGTDTQYF,TGTGCCACCAGTGATTTCCCCCGGGGTGGTGGCACAGATACGCAGTATTTT
TRBJ2-3,.,TRBD2,TRBV12-3/TRBV12-4,CASSSRGAHTQYF,TGTGCCAGCAGTTCGCGGGGGGCCCATACGCAGTATTTT
TRBJ1-2,.,.,TRBV12-3/TRBV12-4,CASSLQGIYGYTF,TGTGCCAGCAGCTTGCAGGGGATCTATGGCTACACCTTC
TRBJ1-5,.,.,TRBV6-5,CASNTGMSQPQHF,TGTGCCAGCAACACAGGTATGAGTCAGCCCCAGCATTTT
TRBJ1-6,many,TRBD1,TRBV4-2,CASSLNRGRENSPLHF,TGTGCCAGCAGCCTCAACAGGGGTCGAGAAAATTCACCCCTCCACTTT
TRBJ1-2,.,TRBD1,TRBV29-1,CSVDGQGLNYGYTF,TGCAGCGTGGACGGACAGGGTTTGAACTATGGCTACACCTTC
TRBJ2-7,.,TRBD1,TRBV6-2/TRBV6-3,CASSSLRTGSYEQYF,TGTGCCAGCAGTTCCCTTCGGACAGGATCCTACGAGCAGTACTTC
TRBJ2-1,.,.,TRBV29-1,CSVELAAHNEQFF,TGCAGCGTTGAACTAGCAGCACACAATGAGCAGTTCTTC
TRBJ2-3,few,.,TRBV27,CASSSLMRGGADTQYF,TGTGCCAGCAGTTCCCTGATGAGGGGGGGGGCGGATACGCAGTATTTT
TRBJ1-3,.,.,TRBV19,CASSEGHRSGNTIYF,TGTGCCAGTAGCGAGGGACACCGCTCTGGAAACACCATATATTTT
TRBJ1-1,.,TRBD1,TRBV7-3,CASSLTGQALNTEAFF,TGTGCCAGCAGCCTTACAGGACAGGCCTTGAACACTGAAGCTTTCTTT